The clone carrying this T cell receptor beta chain showed up just a few times. CDR1 is SGHTA and CDR2 is FQGTGA in the germline V gene. Trimming shortened V by 4 bases and J by 2 bases, and 7 bases separated the two germline ends. The CDR3 sequence is 13 residues long. This entry belongs to a study of T cells in Graves' hyperthyroidism and ophthalmopathy. Study information: Peripheral blood was obtained at initial diagnosis, preceding any treatment.

Each diagnosis was grounded in clinical symptoms, serum thyroxine and TRAb, thyroid ultrasound, and orbital computed tomography. PBMCs were collected from an approximately 9.4 ml volume of fresh peripheral blood. The source material, RNA transcripts, was used to amplify TCR beta CDR3 regions. Using the HTBI primer set, a first-round RT-PCR was run on the TCR CDR3. TCRdb re-called the multiplex PCR reads with MiXCR, one entry per CDR3 protein. Of some 300,000 distinct CDR3 sequences in the sample, roughly 15% were seen once. Material for sequencing was blood. The chain joins TRBV7-3 to TRBJ2-3; D unresolved. This TCR derives from a woman younger than 45 with Graves' hyperthyroidism that later progressed to Graves' ophthalmopathy. In DNA form, the CDR3 reads TGTGCCAGCAGCTACATGCCCACAGATACGCAGTATTTT. Translating gives CASSYMPTDTQYF.